This T cell receptor beta chain was recorded in a study of T cells after yellow fever vaccination. Findings of the study overall: Just a small share of clonotypes turned up in the CD4 compartment as well as the CD8 compartment. One caveat is that FACS-sorted repertoires could contain abundant clonotypes contaminating from the bulk population.

Synthesis of TCR cDNA relied on 5'RACE template switching, which attached a universal primer site and UMIs. TCRdb passed the 5' RACE reads through MiXCR, listing each CDR3 protein once. The sample shows 600,000 to 750,000 distinct CDR3 sequences, around an eighth of them seen only once. A note on this clonotype: Antigen: not known.

Germline V gives CDR1 DFQATT, CDR2 SNEGSKA (reference sequence). The CDR3 totals 14 residues. The sequenced sample was PBMCs, obtained on the day of the yellow fever booster vaccination. J is TRBJ2-7 and V is TRBV20-1, with TRBD2 identical over 9 bases. This TCR was recovered from a man aged 30 to 39 who received the YFV17D yellow fever vaccine. CDR3 DNA sequence: TGCAGACCCACCCCTAGCGGGACTACCTACGAGCAGTACTTC. It translates to CRPTPSGTTYEQYF.